This entry concerns a single T cell receptor beta chain. Its recognized antigen is unknown. There are no base qualities to consult, and no much larger clone falls within one base. This sample was taken from a study of shared clonotypes between healthy human individuals (dated by TCRdb to 2018 to 2020). Describing the broader study: Three men and a couple of women, aged 18 to 49 years, made up the cohort. The study deeply sequenced blood TCR repertoires of about 5 healthy adults to estimate repertoire size and the extent of clonotype sharing between individuals. Per donor, leukapheresis produced somewhere between about 0.9 and 9.5 billion PBMCs. To increase sequencing depth and limit assay-specific biases, TCR repertoire library preparation and sequencing were carried out by different laboratories using diverse techniques. Study-wide conclusions, independent of this receptor: Only blood was sampled, and tissue TCR repertoires likely differ from those in blood. Because the study included only a small number of donors, the genetic and exposure-history diversity represented was limited. Pairwise subsampling indicated that sequencing depth was expected to affect the degree of clonotype sharing among donors.

Using the deep immunoSEQ assay, multiplex PCR amplified TCR CDR3 regions from genomic DNA. Genomic DNA extracted from each cell subset was distributed evenly over all wells of several immunoSEQ 96-well plates, and each plate served as one replicate. For unsorted PBMC, 250 to 350 ng of genomic DNA, equivalent to about 32,000 T cell genomes, went into each replicate PCR. Unsorted PBMC genomic DNA was sequenced across ten immunoSEQ deep assay plates. Purified libraries were quantified with a Qubit 3.0 fluorometer, sized on a Bioanalyzer 2100, and re-quantified with the KAPA Library Quantification kit. Each immunoSEQ 96-well plate was sequenced on its own single-read 150-cycle Illumina NextSeq 550 flow cell. As for the authors' bioinformatics: The immunoSEQ output contained only junctional sequences without quality scores, so filtering could not match that applied to full-length reads. Sequences were annotated with PyIR, a Python wrapper for IgBLAST v1.9, using IMGT germline references to assign V/J genes and CDR3. Reads were removed for weak V/J assignments (E-value above 1e-6), missing CDR3, stop codons, out-of-frame junctions, or ambiguous translated residues. V3J clonotypes were defined as sequences sharing an identical inferred V gene, J gene, and CDR3 amino acid sequence. The percentage overlap between two repertoires was calculated by dividing the number of shared unique clonotypes by the size of the smaller repertoire. Richness of each repertoire was evaluated using RTK rarefaction, the Chao1 estimator, and Recon v2.1 estimates of unobserved clonotypes. TCRdb stores this immuneACCESS table with in-frame sequences only. Part of the clones is absent; in the studies checked, under half of the shortfall reflects unresolved V genes, and no reason is known for the rest. The V and J calls and clone size come from that table; D and trimming were worked out from the DNA. Present in this sample are over 400,000 clones, about 85% of which were seen just once. Roughly 13% of the sample belongs to the ten largest clones.

Healthy HIV-negative adults with no recently reported acute infections or vaccinations were included as donors. Every donor was a Caucasian adult living in Nashville, Tennessee, USA. In the unsorted samples, 85 million to 100 million PBMCs were counted, and genomic DNA was extracted using the QIAamp DNA Blood Mini kit. After blood collection by leukapheresis, PBMCs were isolated using Ficoll-Histopaque density gradient centrifugation and then cryopreserved in the vapor phase of liquid nitrogen. This TCR derives from a middle-aged woman in good health. Some clones in this sample may be carry-over from other donors' samples. The sample taken for sequencing was PBMCs.

CDR3 region: CASSGGTIGKETQYF. The sequenced DNA: TGTGCCAGCAGCGGCGGGACTATTGGGAAAGAGACCCAGTACTTC. Recombination joined TRBV9 with TRBJ2-5; 7 central bases correspond to TRBD2. Trimming takes 3 bases off V and 3 bases off J; junction bases not matched to a gene: 8. CDR1 is given as SGDLS and CDR2 as YYNGEE, both from the germline V gene. Including the terminal cysteine and phenylalanine, the CDR3 comprises 15 residues. The sequence is cut down to CDR3 DNA, 45 bases in frame from base 1.